The 10 T cell receptor beta chains presented below share a single source sample, sequenced in a study of T-cell memory formation after mild COVID-19. Using its own MiXCR run on the 5' RACE reads, TCRdb lists one record per CDR3 protein. This sample has 400,000 to 500,000 distinct CDR3 sequences, with 20% found just once. The sample was PBMCs or a T cell subset sorted from them (not recorded which). The source is an adult woman who had mild COVID-19 (a few samples of this study predate the infection). Cell type and time point are not known.

The chain links TRBV2 to TRBJ2-7; unclear D gene. The CDR3 is made up of 15 amino acids. From germline, CDR1 is SNHLY and CDR2 FYNNEI. The germline V and J ends were trimmed by 3 bases and 4 bases, with 16 bases remaining between them. The CDR3 spells CASSDLEDLTYEQYV. The CDR3 DNA reads as TGTGCCAGCAGTGATCTTGAAGACTTGACATACGAGCAGTACGTC.

The chain couples TRBV24-1 to TRBJ2-7, with D tentatively TRBD1 (6 bases). V was clipped by 3 bases and J by 1 base, with 12 bases between them. The CDR3 runs 15 residues. Germline V CDR1 and CDR2: KGHDR, SFDVKD. CDR3 loop: CATSDDTGQSYEQYF. The CDR3 DNA reads TGTGCCACCAGTGATGACACTGGACAGTCCTACGAGCAGTACTTC.

This chain links TRBV7-8 with TRBJ2-7; 11 positions match TRBD2. Germline V lookup: CDR1 SGHVS, CDR2 FQNEAQ. The CDR3 is made up of 16 amino acids. The junction had 5 bases not matched to a gene; V was cut back by 1 base and J by 3 bases. CDR3 nucleotide sequence: TGTGCCAGCAGCTTAGTAGTACTAGCGGGAGACTACGAGCAGTACTTC. Translation gives CASSLVVLAGDYEQYF. The variable domain in full, with the rest retrieved from reference TRBV7-8 and TRBJ2-7, is GAGVSQSPRYKVAKRGQDVALRCDPISGHVSLFWYQQALGQGPEFLTYFQNEAQLDKSGLPSDRFFAERPEGSVSTLKIQRTQQEDSAVYLCASSLVVLAGDYEQYFGPGTRLTVT.

This clonotype was found many times. V is TRBV7-8 and J is TRBJ2-6; tentative D call: TRBD1 (5 bases). Trimming stripped 2 bases from V and 1 base from J, with 9 bases between. This CDR3 spans 16 amino acids. The V gene's germline CDR1 is SGHVS and CDR2 FQNEAQ. The CDR3 protein is CASSLFRQSGANVLTF. The CDR3 DNA is TGTGCCAGCAGCTTATTCAGACAGTCTGGGGCCAACGTCCTGACTTTC.

V gene TRBV4-1 combines with J gene TRBJ1-3, with a weak D call TRBD1 (5 bases). The CDR3 is 14 amino acids. Germline CDR1 MGHRA, CDR2 YSYEKL. Deletions cut 2 bases from V and 7 bases from J, with 12 bases between. The CDR3 sequence is CASSQPGSGNTIYF. In DNA, the CDR3 is TGCGCCAGCAGCCAACCAGGGTCGGGTAACACCATATATTTT.

This chain joins TRBV14 and TRBJ2-1, with D possibly called TRBD1 or TRBD2 (5 bases each). The germline CDR1 and CDR2 sequences are SGHDN and FVKESK. Trimming cost V 0 bases and J 15 bases, with 12 bases left between them. The CDR3 is made up of 12 amino acids. CDR3 nucleotide sequence: TGTGCCAGCAGCCAAGAAGCAAAGGGGAGGTTCTTC. Its protein product is CASSQEAKGRFF.

The CDR3 sequence: CASRDSGVDTQYF. DNA of the CDR3: TGTGCCAGCCGGGATTCCGGGGTCGATACGCAGTATTTT. The chain joins TRBV27 to TRBJ2-3; possibly TRBD2 for D (5 bases). Germline V gives CDR1 MNHEY, CDR2 SMNVEV (reference sequence). V was trimmed by 8 bases and J by 6 bases, leaving 15 bases between them. The CDR3 consists of 13 residues.

This clonotype showed up just a few times. The rearrangement uses TRBV20-1 and TRBJ2-7; 8 bases line up with TRBD2. Germline CDR1 and CDR2: DFQATT and SNEGSKA (reference sequence). The CDR3 loop spans 14 amino acids. With V trimmed by 1 base and J by 7 bases, 9 bases remained unmatched. The CDR3 sequence is CSARVEGGTSEQYF. The CDR3 bases are TGCAGTGCTAGAGTTGAGGGAGGGACTAGTGAGCAGTACTTC.

This chain joins TRBV7-2 and TRBJ2-5; 8 bases map to TRBD2. Trimming cost V 5 bases and J 5 bases; bases outside gene matches: 10. Germline CDR1 and CDR2: SGHTA and FQGNSA. The CDR3 has 15 residues. CDR3 DNA sequence: TGTGCCAGCAGCGGAGCGGGGGCCGGGGGGGAGACCCAGTACTTC. Translating gives CASSGAGAGGETQYF.

The chain is built from TRBV4-2 and TRBJ1-1; D is perhaps TRBD1 (5 bases). This CDR3 region has 15 residues. V lost 0 bases and J lost 7, with 15 bases in between. Germline loops: CDR1 LGHNA, CDR2 YNFKEQ. The CDR3 sequence is CASSQEQEPGGEAFF. CDR3 DNA: TGTGCCAGCAGCCAAGAACAGGAACCCGGCGGTGAAGCTTTCTTT.